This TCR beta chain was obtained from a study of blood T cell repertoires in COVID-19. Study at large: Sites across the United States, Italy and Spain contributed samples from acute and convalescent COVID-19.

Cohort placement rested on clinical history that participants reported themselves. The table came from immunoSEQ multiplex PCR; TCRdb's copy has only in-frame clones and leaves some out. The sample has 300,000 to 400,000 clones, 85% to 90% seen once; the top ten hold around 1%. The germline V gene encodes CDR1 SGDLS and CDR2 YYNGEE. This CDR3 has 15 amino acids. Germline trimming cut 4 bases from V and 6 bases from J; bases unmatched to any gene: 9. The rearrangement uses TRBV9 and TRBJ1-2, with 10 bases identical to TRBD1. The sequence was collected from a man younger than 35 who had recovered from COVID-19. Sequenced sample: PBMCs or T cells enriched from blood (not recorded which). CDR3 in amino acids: CASSFSPGTGDGYTF. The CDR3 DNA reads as TGTGCCAGCAGCTTCAGTCCCGGGACAGGGGATGGCTACACCTTC.